This TCR beta chain stems from a study of beta chain features in type 1 diabetes. CDR3 length: 13 residues. Trimming pared 0 bases from V and 2 bases from J, leaving 5 bases between. CDR1 GTSNPN and CDR2 SVGIG come from the germline V gene (reference sequence). Study-wide results and caveats: Patients showed naive, central memory and Treg TCRB repertoires that appeared more similar than those of healthy donors.

cDNA synthesis used the whole RNA isolate, giving expressed TCRB sequences. Libraries were prepared by immunoSEQ multiplex PCR; TCRdb keeps only in-frame clonotypes and omits some of them. This table holds 140,000 to 150,000 clones, 10% found once. On this clone: What it recognizes is unknown. The sample contains more than one DNA sequence encoding this CDR3.

The sequenced material came from naive CD4+ T cells from blood. This chain joins TRBV30 and TRBJ1-5, with unresolved D. This clonotype originated in a man between 18 and 35 years old in good health. CDR3 loop: CAWSVRGNQPQHF. DNA of the CDR3: TGTGCCTGGAGTGTGAGGGGCAATCAGCCCCAGCATTTT.